This T cell receptor beta chain was obtained from a study of vaccination and CD4 T cells after COVID-19. Study-level information: Each convalescent patient was PCR positive for SARS-CoV-2 on nasal swab; roughly 10 cases were mild and one severe. Convalescent individuals numbered four females and six males, two being Hispanic. Investigators stimulated cells with overlapping spike peptides drawn from SARS-CoV-2, HCoV-NL63, HCoV-OC43 and HCoV-229E.

A word on this clonotype: Its antigen is still unknown.

CDR3 length: 18 residues. Unmatched junction bases numbered 15, after V lost 5 bases and J lost 5 bases. Germline CDR1 SGHVS, CDR2 FNYEAQ. Indicated treatment: roughly 10-day PBMC culture with coronavirus spike peptide pools or control peptides (ViraFEST assay). The assay that was used to sequence DNA from cultured CD4+ T cells was the Oncomine TCR Beta short-read assay. The source of extracted genomic DNA was cultured CD4+ T cells. TCRdb re-analysed the PCR reads in MiXCR, keeping a single row per CDR3 protein. The table includes roughly 12,000 distinct CDR3 sequences, more than 30% detected once. This sequence joins TRBV7-6 and TRBJ2-3; TRBD2 matches 11 bases. The sequencing here drew on CD4+ T cells from blood, cultured in vitro, taken after SARS-CoV-2 vaccination. This receptor was taken from a human donor who had recovered from COVID-19. CDR3: CASSPVLFSGRGKDTQYF. In nucleotides, the CDR3 is TGTGCCAGCAGCCCTGTCCTTTTTAGCGGGAGGGGGAAAGATACGCAGTATTTT.